This entry lists 5 T cell receptor beta chains sequenced from one sample in a study of beta chain features in type 1 diabetes. The whole isolated RNA underwent reverse transcription, so sequencing captured expressed TCRB transcripts. Sequencing used immunoSEQ multiplex PCR; TCRdb keeps in-frame clones, though not all of them. The sample yields about 340,000 clones, 8% seen once. Source material: central memory CD4+ T cells from blood. The receptor set was obtained from a woman aged 18-29 years in good health.

This chain connects TRBV6-1 to TRBJ2-7, with D perhaps TRBD2 (6 bases). Trimming stripped 2 bases from V and 0 bases from J, with 14 bases between. The V gene's germline CDR1 is MNHNS and CDR2 SASEGT. This CDR3 contains 16 residues. The CDR3 region is CASSETGVRSSYEQYF. CDR3 in DNA: TGTGCCAGCAGTGAAACGGGGGTCAGGAGCTCCTACGAGCAGTACTTC.

This clone was counted ten times or more. The V gene is TRBV28, the J gene TRBJ1-2, with 9 bases fitting TRBD1. Germline values: CDR1 MDHEN, CDR2 SYDVKM. The ends lost 5 bases at V and 7 bases at J; junction bases unmatched: 8. The CDR3 consists of 14 residues. DNA of the CDR3: TGTGCCAGCAGTACGGACAGGGGTTTCGGTGGCTACACCTTC. Translation gives CASSTDRGFGGYTF.

The genes are TRBV10-1 and TRBJ2-5, with D unresolved. The V end lost 5 bases, the J end lost 2 bases, and 9 bases lay between the germline ends. The germline CDR1 and CDR2 sequences are WNHNN and SYGVQD (reference sequence). This CDR3 is built from 13 residues. The CDR3 region is CASSRSRQETQYF. The CDR3 DNA reads as TGCGCCAGCAGTCGCAGCAGGCAAGAGACCCAGTACTTC.

The rearrangement uses TRBV5-6 and TRBJ1-5, with D unclear. Germline assignment: CDR1 SGHDT and CDR2 YYEEEE. The CDR3 sequence is 14 residues long. V lost 1 base, J lost 0 bases, and 5 bases lay in between. CDR3 residues: CASSLLHSNQPQHF. The CDR3 DNA follows: TGTGCCAGCAGCTTGTTGCATAGCAATCAGCCCCAGCATTTT.

Comment on this clone: Other nucleotide sequences in the sample specify the same CDR3. The chain joins TRBV27 to TRBJ1-2; 7 bases map to TRBD1. Germline lookup yields CDR1 MNHEY and CDR2 SMNVEV (reference sequence). The CDR3 is made up of 13 amino acids. Trimming removed 2 bases from V and 4 bases from J; junction bases left unmatched: 1. DNA for the CDR3: TGTGCCAGCAGTTTAACAGGGGCCTATGGCTACACCTTC. This translates into CASSLTGAYGYTF.